This TCR beta chain appears in the sequencing data of a study of T and B cells in COVID-19 patients. Each TRB amplification used about 230-550 ng of genomic DNA from blood. With 4 bases removed from V and 1 base from J, the gap between germline ends came to 10 bases. From germline, CDR1 is GTSNPN and CDR2 SVGIG (reference sequence). CDR3 length: 13 amino acids. This clonotype showed up many times. TRB rearrangements were amplified by multiplex PCR with BIOMED2 TRB-A/B primers. TCRdb reanalysed the multiplex PCR reads using MiXCR and keeps one entry per CDR3 protein. The table includes around 21,000 distinct CDR3 sequences, 30% to 35% detected once.

This chain connects TRBV30 to TRBJ2-5, with D maybe TRBD1 (5 bases). This sequence originates from a human donor who had recovered from COVID-19. The specimen sequenced was blood. The CDR3, as DNA: TGTGCCTGGAACCTCGACAGCCAAGAGACCCAGTACTTC. Residues: CAWNLDSQETQYF. The whole variable domain, filled in from reference TRBV30 and TRBJ2-5, reads SQTIHQWPATLVQPVGSPLSLECTVEGTSNPNLYWYRQAAGRGLQLLFYSVGIGQISSEVPQNLSASRPQDRQFILSSKKLLLSDSGFYLCAWNLDSQETQYFGPGTRLLVL.